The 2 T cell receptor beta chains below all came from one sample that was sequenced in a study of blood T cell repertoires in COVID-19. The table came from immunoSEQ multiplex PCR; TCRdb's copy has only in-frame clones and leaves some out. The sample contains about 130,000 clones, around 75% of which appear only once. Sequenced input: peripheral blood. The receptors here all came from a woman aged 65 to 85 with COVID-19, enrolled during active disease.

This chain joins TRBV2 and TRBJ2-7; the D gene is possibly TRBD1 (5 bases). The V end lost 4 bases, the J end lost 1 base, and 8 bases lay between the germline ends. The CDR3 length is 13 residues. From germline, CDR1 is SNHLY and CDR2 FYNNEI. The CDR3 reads CASSVRQSYEQYF. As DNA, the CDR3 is TGTGCCAGCAGTGTCCGACAGTCCTACGAGCAGTACTTC.

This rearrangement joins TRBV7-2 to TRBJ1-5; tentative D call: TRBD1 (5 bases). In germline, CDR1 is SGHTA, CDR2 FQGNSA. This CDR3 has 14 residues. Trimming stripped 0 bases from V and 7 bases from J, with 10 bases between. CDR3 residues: CASSLAGEGQPQHF. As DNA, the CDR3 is TGTGCCAGCAGCTTAGCAGGGGAGGGCCAGCCCCAGCATTTT.